This T cell receptor (beta chain) was captured in a study of cytomegalovirus exposure and HLA in healthy donors. The donors were members of the validation cohort comprising 100 to 150 subjects, separate from the approximately 630-subject first cohort. V lost 3 bases, J lost 4 bases, and 5 bases stayed unmatched. CDR3 size: 14 residues. Per germline, CDR1 MNHNS and CDR2 SASEGT. Study-wide findings and caveats: Researchers counted around 170 TCR beta chains as cytomegalovirus-associated.

A remark on this clone: Its antigen remains unidentified. Other DNA sequences in this specimen translate into the identical CDR3.

Only in-frame clones appear in the TCRdb table, and some are missing; sequencing was by immunoSEQ multiplex PCR. There are under 50,000 clones in the sample; 93% occur only once, and more than 2% lies in the top ten. The sample taken for sequencing was PBMCs. The rearrangement uses TRBV6-1 and TRBJ1-2; 7 positions match TRBD1. This clonotype was obtained from a woman aged 18-29 years in good health and CMV-seronegative. CDR3 DNA sequence: TGTGCCAGCAGTGAGGGCAGGGGGACCTATGGCTACACCTTC. Translating it yields CASSEGRGTYGYTF.